This T cell receptor beta chain appears in the sequencing data of a study of PD-1 blockade in classical Hodgkin lymphoma. As for time point: newly diagnosed, previously untreated cHL patient sample. The CD8+ T cells came from thawed PBMCs through magnetic negative selection. Untreated, newly diagnosed classical Hodgkin lymphoma PBMCs were comparators. The CDR3 runs to 16 residues. The germline V gene encodes CDR1 SGHRS and CDR2 YFSETQ. The J segment lost 2 bases and the V segment lost 2 bases, leaving 6 bases of the junction unmatched. Repertoires were generated with immunoSEQ multiplex PCR, while TCRdb's copy carries only in-frame clones and drops some. Of 21,000 or so clones listed, approximately 90% are singletons.

The source material was CD8+ T cells from blood. The chain uses TRBV5-1 and TRBJ2-7; 11 bases align to TRBD2. This clonotype was sampled from a human donor with classical Hodgkin lymphoma. In DNA, the CDR3 is TGCGCCAGCAGCTTTCAATCGGGACTAGCGGCCTACGAGCAGTACTTC. It is translated as CASSFQSGLAAYEQYF. Looking up the rest from reference TRBV5-1 and TRBJ2-7 gives the full variable domain: KAGVTQTPRYLIKTRGQQVTLSCSPISGHRSVSWYQQTPGQGLQFLFEYFSETQRNKGNFPGRFSGRQFSNSRSEMNVSTLELGDSALYLCASSFQSGLAAYEQYFGPGTRLTVT.